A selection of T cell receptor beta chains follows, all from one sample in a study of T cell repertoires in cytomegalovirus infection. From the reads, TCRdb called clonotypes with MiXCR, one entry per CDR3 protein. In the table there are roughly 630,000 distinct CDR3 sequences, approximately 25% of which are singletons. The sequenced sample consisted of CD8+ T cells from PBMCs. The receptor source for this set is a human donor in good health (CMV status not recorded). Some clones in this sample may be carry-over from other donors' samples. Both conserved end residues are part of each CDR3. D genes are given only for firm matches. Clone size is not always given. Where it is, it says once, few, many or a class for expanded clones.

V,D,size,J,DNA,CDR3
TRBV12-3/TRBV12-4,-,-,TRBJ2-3,TGTGCCAGCAGTTTCTCCCGGGACCTTTTCACAGATACGCAGTATTTT,CASSFSRDLFTDTQYF
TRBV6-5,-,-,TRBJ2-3,TGTGCCAGCAGTCAAATGCAAGGACTCTGGCAGTATTTT,CASSQMQGLWQYF
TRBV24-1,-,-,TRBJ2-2,TGTGCCACCCAAGCAGGCGGCGGGGAGCTGTTTTTT,CATQAGGGELFF
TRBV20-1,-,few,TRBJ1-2,TGCAGTGCTAGATTCTCGGACGGCCTTAACTATGGCTACACCTTC,CSARFSDGLNYGYTF
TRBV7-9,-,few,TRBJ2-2,TGTGCCAGCAGCGTGCCGGGACAACTCCCATCGGCCGGGGAGCTGTTTTTT,CASSVPGQLPSAGELFF
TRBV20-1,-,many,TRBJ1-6,TGCAGTGCTAGAGACAGGACGATCTATAATTCACCCCTCCACTTT,CSARDRTIYNSPLHF
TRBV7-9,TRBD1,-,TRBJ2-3,TGTGCCAGCAGCCCCAGGACAGGGGCCAGCACAGATACGCAGTATTTT,CASSPRTGASTDTQYF
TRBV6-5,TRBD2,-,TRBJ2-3,TGTGCCAGCAACTCCGGGACTAGCATCCATACGCAGTATTTT,CASNSGTSIHTQYF
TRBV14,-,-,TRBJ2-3,TGTGCCAGCAGCTACAATTTTGGAGATACGCAGTATTTT,CASSYNFGDTQYF
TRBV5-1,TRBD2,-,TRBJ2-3,TGCGCCAGCAGAGGGGCTAGCGGGGGGGCCATAGATACGCAGTATTTT,CASRGASGGAIDTQYF
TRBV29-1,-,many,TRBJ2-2,TGCAGCGTTGACGGACAGAACACCGGGGAGCTGTTTTTT,CSVDGQNTGELFF
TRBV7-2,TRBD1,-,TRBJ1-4,TGTGCCAGCAGCTCCACAGGGGCCCCCCGAGGAAAACTGTTTTTT,CASSSTGAPRGKLFF
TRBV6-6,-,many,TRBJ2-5,TGTGCCAGCAGCCCCGCCCAATCCCAAGAGACCCAGTACTTC,CASSPAQSQETQYF
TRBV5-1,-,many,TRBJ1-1,TGTGCCAGCAGCGGCGGGGGGAACACTGAAGCTTTCTTT,CASSGGGNTEAFF
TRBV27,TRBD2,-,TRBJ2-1,TGTGCCAGCAGTTCCCTAGCGGAACATTGGGAGGTCTTC,CASSSLAEHWEVF
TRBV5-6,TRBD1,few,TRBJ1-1,TGTGCCAGCAGCGTGACAGGGTCCAGGACTGAAGCTTTCTTT,CASSVTGSRTEAFF
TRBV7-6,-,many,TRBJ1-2,TGTGCCAGCAGCTTAGGGGGGAATGGCTACACCTTC,CASSLGGNGYTF
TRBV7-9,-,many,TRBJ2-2,TGTGCCAGCAGTCTTAGGCCCTTTAGGAACACCGGGGAGCTGTTTTTT,CASSLRPFRNTGELFF
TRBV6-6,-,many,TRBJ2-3,TGTGCCAACAGCCCCGGGGCAGATACGCAGTATTTT,CANSPGADTQYF
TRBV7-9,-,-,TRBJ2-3,TGTGCCAGCGAGAAGGCAGATACGCAGTATTTT,CASEKADTQYF
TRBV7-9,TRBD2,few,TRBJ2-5,TGTGCCAGCAGGCTAGCGGGGGGTTACCAAGAGACCCAGTACTTC,CASRLAGGYQETQYF
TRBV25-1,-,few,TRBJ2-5,TGTGCCAGCAGTGAATATATGGCGGGGAGAGAGACCCAGTACTTC,CASSEYMAGRETQYF
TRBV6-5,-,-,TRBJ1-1,TGTGCCAGCAGTCCGGCGGTGTCAGGCACTGAAGCTTTCTTT,CASSPAVSGTEAFF
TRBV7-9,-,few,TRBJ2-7,TGTGCCAGCAGCTTAGGGGGGGGGGCCGAGCAGTACTTC,CASSLGGGAEQYF
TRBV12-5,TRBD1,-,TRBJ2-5,TGTGCTAGTGGTTTGTGGACAGGGGGCGAAGAGACCCAGTACTTC,CASGLWTGGEETQYF